The clone carrying this T cell receptor (beta chain) is classed as medium-sized (0.01 to 0.1%) by frequency. Its antigen remains unidentified. The final CDR3 position lacks the conserved phenylalanine or tryptophan, pointing to a likely read error. The limits of the CDR3 on the DNA are not certain, so only TCRdb's listed CDR3 is given. The record originates from a study of STAT3 mutations in large granular lymphocyte leukemia. The study, taken as a whole, reports: No sample exists from the first appearance of each clone. Suggested: STAT3 mutation was not the ancestral event for these clonal expansions. Every T-cell large granular lymphocyte leukemia patient had at least one immunodominant TCR beta clonotype.

Data came from immunoSEQ multiplex PCR; TCRdb stores just in-frame clones and leaves some out. The sample shows about 2,600 clones, and roughly 88% sits with its ten largest clones. Germline values: CDR1 MDHEN, CDR2 SYDVKM. Both ends counted, the CDR3 spans 11 residues. The specimen was PBMCs. This TCR derives from a human donor with T large granular lymphocyte leukemia. The donor label of this sample is uncertain. Some clones in this sample may be carry-over from other donors' samples. V and J are TRBV28 and TRBJ2-7; the table's D gene call, TRBD1, was not cross checked with the DNA. CDR3 sequence: CASSRGRSSYE.